This T cell receptor (beta chain) was sequenced in a study of PD-L1 blockade in urothelial cancer. The wider study: Of 29 patients, around 25 were males with bladder-origin urothelial cancer. Chemotherapy regimens numbering 0 to 3 had been given to patients. Overall study results and limits: Blood clones associated with the tumor expanded more at 3 weeks in durable-benefit patients.

V shed 3 bases, J shed 6 bases, and the junction held 10 bases outside the gene matches. The CDR3 spans 16 residues. Germline V CDR1 and CDR2: SGHNT, YYREEE (reference sequence). Worth noting for this clone: Its antigen is as yet unknown.

The assay was immunoSEQ multiplex PCR, and TCRdb's table has in-frame clones only and misses some. The sample lists 40,000 or so clones; around 80% were seen once. Time point denoted: peripheral blood 6 weeks after treatment start. Each patient contributed between 1 and 8 total time points of blood mononuclear cells, pretreatment and during treatment. This sequence originates from a man aged 60 to 75 with urothelial cancer. The sequencing used PBMCs, collected around atezolizumab (anti-PD-L1) treatment. The V call is TRBV5-4, the J call TRBJ2-1, with TRBD2 identical over 9 bases. The chain's CDR3 is CASSSGGSGRFNEQFF. The DNA of the CDR3 is TGTGCCAGCAGCTCCGGGGGTAGCGGGAGATTCAATGAGCAGTTCTTC.